Sequencing of this TCR beta chain was carried out in a study of Tregs in tolerant kidney transplant recipients. Study-wide findings and caveats: Some patients' samples used different primers over time, so nucleotide sequences weren't comparable. The small number of patients limits these findings pending further validation.

V was clipped by 4 bases and J by 5 bases; unmatched bases: 7. Per the germline V gene, CDR1 is GTSNPN and CDR2 is SVGIG (reference sequence). There are 14 residues in the CDR3. Mixed chimerism was transient after nonmyeloablative marrow transplants from related graft donors. Thawed PBMCs were FACS-sorted into unstimulated CD4+CD25+CD127- regulatory T cells, CD4+CD25- non-regulatory cells, CD4 and CD8 cells. Concerning this clone itself: Its specificity is not known.

TCRdb's table, derived via immunoSEQ multiplex PCR, lists solely in-frame clones and lacks some. The sample has 100,000 or so clones, approximately 94% seen once; the top ten hold roughly 1.7%. The specimen was CD4+ T cells from blood (PBMCs), collected 12 months after the transplant. This chain connects TRBV30 to TRBJ1-2; 10 positions agree with TRBD1. The sequence was obtained from a human patient who received a combined kidney and bone marrow transplant. A share of the T cells may be of graft donor origin. The CDR3 nucleotides are TGTGCCTGGATTGGGACAGGGGAAGATTATGGCTACACCTTC. Amino acids: CAWIGTGEDYGYTF.